In this sample, the clone carrying this T cell receptor (beta chain) turned up many times. Its specificity is not known. Molecular barcoding with unique molecular identifiers was used for the TCRbeta library. TCRdb analysed the PCR reads with MiXCR anew, one entry per CDR3 protein. Of 450,000 to 600,000 distinct CDR3 sequences detected, 13% appear once; the ten largest clones hold approximately 2%. This entry is derived from a study of T-cell reconstitution after alpha-beta-depleted transplantation in children. General study results and limits: In some patients, recipient T cells and intrathymic progenitors surviving conditioning explained high day-60 diversity. Newly produced T cells mostly provided counts and TCRbeta diversity after one year, as hyperexpanded clones declined. Reportedly, alpha-beta T cells present about two months post-transplant originated from several hundred expanded clones of graft origin.

From germline, CDR1 is DFQATT and CDR2 SNEGSKA (reference sequence). This CDR3 is 15 amino acids long. The ends lost 3 bases at V and 2 bases at J; junction bases unmatched: 8. This receptor was obtained from a male patient aged 10 to 17 who had a stem cell transplant for acute myeloid leukemia, so the T cells may come from the graft donor. The sequences come from PBMCs, mostly from graft donor cells, collected 360 days after TCRalphabeta/CD19-depleted stem cell transplant. The J gene is TRBJ2-3, the V gene TRBV20-1, with TRBD1 matching 7 bases. The CDR3 nucleotides read TGCAGTGCTAGGTTACCCAGGGGGAACACAGATACGCAGTATTTT. It is translated as CSARLPRGNTDTQYF.